This T cell receptor (beta chain) was observed in a study of tumor and adjacent non-tumor tissue in lung cancer. The library came from three nested PCR rounds adapted from ARM-PCR protocols. TCRdb reanalysed the multiplex PCR reads using MiXCR and keeps one entry per CDR3 protein. This sample has around 80,000 distinct CDR3 sequences, with over 65% found just once. Concerning this clonotype itself: This CDR3 fails to terminate in the conserved phenylalanine or tryptophan, so it likely reflects a read error.

The V gene lost 6 bases and the J gene lost 8 bases, with 22 bases spanning the gap. The CDR3 is made up of 15 amino acids. CDR1 is SQVTM, CDR2 ANQGSEA, per germline. The template was RNA from unsorted bulk tissue. More than 3 cm separated this lung sample from the edge of the tumor. The chain couples TRBV29-1 to TRBJ2-2, with D possibly TRBD1 on 6 matching bases. Sequencing was carried out using distant non-tumor lung tissue. This TCR was sampled from a man between 65 and 85 years old with non-small cell lung cancer. CDR3 DNA: TGCAGCGTCAGAACGCGGACACCACAGGGTGGGGAGCTGTTTATT. The encoded protein is CSVRTRTPQGGELFI.